These T cell receptor beta chains were read from a single sample in a study of blood T cell repertoires in COVID-19. Using immunoSEQ multiplex PCR, the repertoire was profiled, and TCRdb retains in-frame clones only, with some absent. The table shows 70,000 or so clones, with approximately 88% occurring only once. Sequenced: peripheral blood. These receptor sequences come from a man at least 80 years old with active or convalescent COVID-19. Both conserved end residues are trimmed from each CDR3. The order of the fields is clone size, V gene, J gene, D gene, CDR3 protein. A D gene is named only where the DNA matches it firmly. The size of a clone is reported for some rows only, either as once, few or many, or as a class for expanded clones.

-	TRBV19	TRBJ1-5	-	ASNQGLQPQH
-	TRBV2	TRBJ2-5	TRBD2	ASSDKVAGRQETQY
-	TRBV6-2/TRBV6-3	TRBJ1-3	TRBD1	ASSYGTAGNTIY
-	TRBV5-4	TRBJ2-1	TRBD2	ASSLSGTSGSEQF
-	TRBV7-2	TRBJ2-3	-	ASSSKQGPTDTQY
-	TRBV20-1	TRBJ1-5	-	SASWQGAGNQPQH
-	TRBV9	TRBJ1-6	-	ASSVPGAPLH
-	TRBV30	TRBJ1-3	-	AWSARTGSSGNTIY
-	TRBV11-2	TRBJ1-2	-	ASSSHSRVSYGYT
-	TRBV28	TRBJ2-7	TRBD2	ATRLAGPYEQY
-	TRBV4-1	TRBJ2-7	-	ASSQERAAQGEQY
-	TRBV6-5	TRBJ1-1	TRBD1	ASSTDRDFTEAF
few	TRBV19	TRBJ1-3	-	ASAPSSGNTIY
-	TRBV29-1	TRBJ2-6	TRBD1	SGDRDRASGANVLT
-	TRBV27	TRBJ1-3	-	ASIGSGNTIY
once	TRBV2	TRBJ2-3	TRBD1	ASSLRDRGYTDTQY
-	TRBV20-1	TRBJ2-1	TRBD1	SASGQGTGGEQF
-	TRBV7-9	TRBJ1-6	TRBD1	ASSPTRGTGFDSPLH
-	TRBV5-5	TRBJ1-1	TRBD1	ASSFVMGTGDPAF
few	TRBV19	TRBJ1-1	-	ASSTITGSEAF